This T cell receptor (beta chain) derives from a study of shared clonotypes between healthy human individuals. Profiling relied on immunoSEQ multiplex PCR, and the TCRdb table lists in-frame clones only, not all of them. The data show 550,000 to 750,000 clones, less than 97% seen once. The germline gives CDR1 MDHEN, CDR2 SYDVKM. The CDR3 extends over 16 amino acids. CD8 cells regarded as naive lacked CD45RO, were positively chosen for CCR7, and omitted terminally differentiated effector memory CD45RA+ cells. There were no recent acute infections or vaccinations among the donors, who were healthy HIV-negative adults. A note on this clone: Antigen: not known.

The study's findings and limits: The sharing of 4.5% to 6.5% of naive CD4 clonotypes was seen across a few donors. Despite large depth, rarefaction showed incomplete sorted-subset sequencing.

Material for sequencing was naive CD8+ T cells sorted from blood. This receptor was taken from a young woman in good health. The chain couples TRBV28 to TRBJ2-5, with D possibly matching TRBD1 (6 bases). Judging by the DNA end, TRBJ2-7 fits better; the J call may be wrong. The CDR3 region is CASSPATGWFGDEQYF. The CDR3 DNA reads as TGTGCCAGCAGTCCTGCGACAGGTTGGTTTGGGGACGAGCAGTACTTC.